This TCR beta chain originates from a study of vaccination effects on CD4 cells after COVID-19. Study information: Vaccine administered to participants consisted of two doses of either BNT162b2 or mRNA-1273.

A remark on this clone: Antigen unknown.

Trimming left V 5 bases short and J 5 bases short, with 13 bases between. The CDR3 length is 14 residues. Germline CDR1 reads SGHAT; CDR2 reads FQDESV (reference sequence). Peptide-pool stimulation followed by sequencing identified expanded antigen-specific CD4+ clonotypes in the ViraFEST assay. Isolation of CD4+ T cells took place after around 10 days of culture. Nobody among the vaccine recipients had prior SARS-CoV-2 infection (nucleocapsid antibodies were negative). With 7.5 to 10 ug/ml peptides and about 9.2 IU/ml IL-2, approximately 2.1 million PBMC per well were cultured. IL-2 medium supplanted half the medium on days 3 and 7. The study, taken as a whole, reports: Clones of infection and vaccine origin contracted markedly late after vaccination.

The repertoire was sequenced with immunoSEQ multiplex PCR; TCRdb's copy has only in-frame clones and lacks some. The table shows approximately 70,000 clones, with approximately 72% occurring only once. Sequences were derived from CD4+ T cells from PBMCs cultured with HCoV-NL63 spike peptides, sampled before COVID-19 vaccination. The clonotype was recovered from a human donor who received a COVID-19 vaccine. The chain has TRBV11-1 and TRBJ2-1, with D maybe TRBD1 (6 bases). In nucleotides, the CDR3 is TGTGCCAGCAGCCGCAACAGGGATGACAATGAGCAGTTCTTC. Its protein product is CASSRNRDDNEQFF. The full variable domain, its missing parts supplied by reference TRBV11-1 and TRBJ2-1, is EAEVAQSPRYKITEKSQAVAFWCDPISGHATLYWYRQILGQGPELLVQFQDESVVDDSQLPKDRFSAERLKGVDSTLKIQPAELGDSAMYLCASSRNRDDNEQFFGPGTRLTVL.